Listed below are T cell receptor beta chains from one sample, sequenced in a study of blood T cell repertoires in COVID-19. The protocol was immunoSEQ multiplex PCR, while the TCRdb copy is restricted to in-frame clones and leaves out a portion. The table includes 210,000 or so clones, approximately 89% detected once. The specimen sequenced was PBMCs or T cells enriched from blood (not recorded which). The receptor source for this set is a woman aged 25 to 45 who had been exposed to COVID-19. CDR3s include the opening cysteine and the closing phenylalanine or tryptophan. The D gene is left open where the match is weak. For some rows the clone size is stated as once, few or many, or as a class when expanded; others skip it.

abundance	v_gene	j_gene	d_gene	CDR3aa	CDR3nt
-	TRBV5-1	TRBJ2-3	-	CASSLDLGNTDTQYF	TGCGCCAGCAGCTTGGACCTGGGCAACACAGATACGCAGTATTTT
-	TRBV29-1	TRBJ2-1	TRBD2	CSVDLAGGSYNEQFF	TGCAGCGTTGACTTGGCGGGAGGCTCCTACAATGAGCAGTTCTTC
few	TRBV28	TRBJ1-5	-	CASSFFESGDQPQHF	TGTGCCAGCAGTTTTTTTGAGAGTGGAGATCAGCCCCAGCATTTT
-	TRBV2	TRBJ1-3	-	CASSDWVRRNTIYF	TGTGCCAGCAGTGATTGGGTCAGGAGAAACACCATATATTTT
-	TRBV4-2	TRBJ2-5	TRBD2	CASSQGVPTSGNQETQYF	TGTGCCAGCAGCCAAGGGGTCCCGACTAGCGGGAACCAAGAGACCCAGTACTTC
-	TRBV5-1	TRBJ1-1	TRBD1	CASSRWTGPNTEAFF	TGCGCCAGCAGCCGCTGGACAGGGCCGAACACTGAAGCTTTCTTT
-	TRBV18	TRBJ2-7	-	CASSPSLAEGSYEQYF	TGTGCCAGCTCACCAAGCTTGGCGGAGGGTAGCTACGAGCAGTACTTC
-	TRBV11-2	TRBJ2-7	-	CASSFFQGPEQYF	TGTGCCAGCAGCTTTTTTCAGGGGCCCGAGCAGTACTTC
-	TRBV30	TRBJ2-5	-	CAWSAGGTKTQYF	TGTGCCTGGAGTGCGGGGGGCACGAAGACCCAGTACTTC
-	TRBV5-4	TRBJ2-2	-	CASSLGSGYPNTGELFF	TGTGCCAGCAGCTTGGGTTCAGGCTATCCGAACACCGGGGAGCTGTTTTTT
-	TRBV6-5	TRBJ2-5	TRBD2	CASSYLGGRVGETQYF	TGTGCCAGCAGTTACCTAGGCGGGAGGGTGGGGGAGACCCAGTACTTC
-	TRBV27	TRBJ2-5	-	CASSFSLQETQYF	TGTGCCAGCAGTTTTAGTTTACAAGAGACCCAGTACTTC
-	TRBV5-1	TRBJ2-5	-	CASSRGRGETQYF	TGCGCCAGCAGTAGGGGAAGAGGAGAGACCCAGTACTTC
-	TRBV11-2	TRBJ1-6	-	CASSLLFGKGETPLHF	TGTGCCAGCAGCTTATTATTTGGGAAAGGGGAAACACCCCTCCACTTT
few	TRBV11-2	TRBJ2-5	-	CASSRGFQETQYF	TGTGCCAGCAGTCGAGGGTTCCAAGAGACCCAGTACTTC
-	TRBV18	TRBJ1-1	-	CASSPRTDTEAFF	TGTGCCAGCTCACCTCGGACAGACACTGAAGCTTTCTTT
few	TRBV27	TRBJ2-7	TRBD1	CASSLAGTVTYEQYF	TGTGCCAGCAGTCTAGCCGGGACAGTCACCTACGAGCAGTACTTC
-	TRBV6-5	TRBJ1-5	-	CASSQGSNQPQHF	TGTGCCAGCAGTCAGGGTAGCAATCAGCCCCAGCATTTT
-	TRBV11-3	TRBJ2-1	TRBD1	CASSLGSGQGNEQFF	TGTGCCAGCAGCTTAGGATCGGGACAGGGCAATGAGCAGTTCTTC
-	TRBV6-1	TRBJ2-7	-	CASSEVRVGYEQYF	TGTGCCAGCAGTGAAGTCAGGGTGGGCTACGAGCAGTACTTC
once	TRBV29-1	TRBJ1-2	-	CSVQKDYGYTF	TGCAGCGTACAGAAGGACTATGGCTACACCTTC
-	TRBV4-1	TRBJ2-7	-	CASSQELAGDSYEQYF	TGCGCCAGCAGCCAAGAGTTGGCAGGGGACTCCTACGAGCAGTACTTC
-	TRBV29-1	TRBJ2-2	-	CSVKRSGELFF	TGCAGCGTCAAGAGATCCGGGGAGCTGTTTTTT
once	TRBV11-3	TRBJ2-1	-	CASSVDGQYNEQFF	TGTGCCAGCAGTGTGGACGGACAGTACAATGAGCAGTTCTTC